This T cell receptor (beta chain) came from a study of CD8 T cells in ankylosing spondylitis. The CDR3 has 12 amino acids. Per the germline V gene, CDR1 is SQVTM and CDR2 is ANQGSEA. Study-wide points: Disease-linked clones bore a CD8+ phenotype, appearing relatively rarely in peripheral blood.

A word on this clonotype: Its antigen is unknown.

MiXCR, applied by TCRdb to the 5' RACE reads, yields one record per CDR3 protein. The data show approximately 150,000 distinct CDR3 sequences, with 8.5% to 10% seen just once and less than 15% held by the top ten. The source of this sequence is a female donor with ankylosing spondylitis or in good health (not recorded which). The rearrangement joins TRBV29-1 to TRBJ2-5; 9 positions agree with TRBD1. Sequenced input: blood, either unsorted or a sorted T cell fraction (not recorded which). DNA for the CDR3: TGCAGTAGTGGTGGGGACAGGGCGGCCCGGTACTTC. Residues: CSSGGDRAARYF.